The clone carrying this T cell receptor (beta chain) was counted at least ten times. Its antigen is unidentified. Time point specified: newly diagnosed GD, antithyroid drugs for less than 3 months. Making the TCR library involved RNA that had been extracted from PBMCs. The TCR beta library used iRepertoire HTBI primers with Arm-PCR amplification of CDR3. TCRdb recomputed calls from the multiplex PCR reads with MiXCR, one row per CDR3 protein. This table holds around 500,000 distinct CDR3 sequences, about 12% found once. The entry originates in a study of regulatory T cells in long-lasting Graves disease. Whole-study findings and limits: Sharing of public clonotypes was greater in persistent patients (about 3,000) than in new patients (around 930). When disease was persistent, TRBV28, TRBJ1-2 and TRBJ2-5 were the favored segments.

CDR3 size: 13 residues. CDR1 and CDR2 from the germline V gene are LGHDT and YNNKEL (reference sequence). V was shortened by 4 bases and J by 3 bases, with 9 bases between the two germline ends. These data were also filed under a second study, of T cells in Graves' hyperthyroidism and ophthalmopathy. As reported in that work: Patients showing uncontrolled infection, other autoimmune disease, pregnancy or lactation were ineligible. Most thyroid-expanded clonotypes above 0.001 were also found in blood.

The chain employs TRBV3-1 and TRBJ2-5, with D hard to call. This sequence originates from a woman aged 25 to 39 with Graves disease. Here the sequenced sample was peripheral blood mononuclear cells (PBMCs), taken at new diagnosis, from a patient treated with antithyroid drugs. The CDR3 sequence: CASSPGIEETQYF. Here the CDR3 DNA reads TGTGCCAGCAGCCCTGGGATCGAAGAGACCCAGTACTTC.